These 9 T cell receptor beta chains came from one sample sequenced in a study of blood T cell repertoires in COVID-19 (dated by TCRdb to about 2020). Receptor libraries were prepared by the immunoSEQ multiplex PCR assay. Held by TCRdb, this immuneACCESS table contains in-frame sequences only and omits some clones. Under half of the omission traces to an unresolved V gene where checked; the cause of the rest is unknown. In this sample the table shows more than 95,000 clones, over 65% of which occur a single time. Around 2% of the sample is taken by the ten largest. The sample was peripheral blood. The source of these receptors is a man between 25 and 39 years old with acute or convalescent COVID-19.

The CDR3 loop is CASSPTSGGYNEQFF. The CDR3 DNA follows: TGTGCCAGCAGCCCGACTAGCGGGGGTTACAATGAGCAGTTCTTC. V and J are TRBV5-8 and TRBJ2-1; 12 nucleotides agree with TRBD2. V trimming: 4 bases; J trimming: 4 bases; junction bases outside the gene matches: 3. The CDR3 extends over 15 amino acids. CDR1 SGHTS and CDR2 YDEGEE come from the germline V gene.

The chain uses TRBV5-8 and TRBJ1-6; TRBD1 aligns across 8 bases. The CDR3 contains 17 residues. Germline lookup yields CDR1 SGHTS and CDR2 YDEGEE. After removal of 2 bases from V and 6 bases from J, the junction contained 10 bases not matched to a gene. The CDR3, as DNA: TGTGCCAGCAGCTTCCGGACAGGGCTTTTCTCTAATTCACCCCTCCACTTT. As protein: CASSFRTGLFSNSPLHF.

V and J are TRBV11-1 and TRBJ2-3; D remains ambiguous. Germline-derived CDR1 and CDR2 are SGHAT and FQDESV (reference sequence). The CDR3 extends over 12 amino acids. The V and J ends lost 5 bases and 5 bases respectively, with 8 bases between them. The CDR3 protein is CASSLAEDTQYF. In DNA, the CDR3 is TGTGCCAGCAGCCTGGCAGAAGATACGCAGTATTTT.

V is TRBV6-6 and J is TRBJ1-4; D ambiguous. The germline gives CDR1 MNHNY, CDR2 SVGAGI (reference sequence). V lost 0 bases to trimming and J lost 8 bases, with 7 bases between them. The CDR3 is 13 residues long. CDR3 sequence reads: CASSYSPREKLFF. The DNA of the CDR3 is TGTGCCAGCAGTTACTCGCCGAGGGAAAAACTGTTTTTT.

J is TRBJ2-1 and V is TRBV20-1, with 8 bases matching TRBD2. Germline V lookup: CDR1 DFQATT, CDR2 SNEGSKA (reference sequence). After removal of 3 bases from V and 3 bases from J, the junction contained 7 bases not matched to a gene. The CDR3 is made up of 15 amino acids. CDR3 residues: CSASTGTRSYNEQFF. The CDR3 nucleotides read TGCAGTGCTAGTACCGGGACTAGGAGCTACAATGAGCAGTTCTTC.

V gene TRBV2 combines with J gene TRBJ1-6; a weak D match, TRBD1 (6 bases). Germline loops: CDR1 SNHLY, CDR2 FYNNEI. With 6 bases removed from V and 8 bases from J, the gap between germline ends came to 14 bases. This CDR3 spans 14 amino acids. The CDR3 spells CASSDRDTYSPLHF. The CDR3 DNA follows: TGTGCCAGCAGCGACCGGGACACCTATTCACCCCTCCACTTT.

This rearrangement joins TRBV7-8 to TRBJ2-2, with 9 bases fitting TRBD1. CDR3 size: 16 residues. The V segment lost 2 bases and the J segment 7 bases; nucleotides outside the gene matches: 8. Germline V CDR1 and CDR2: SGHVS, FQNEAQ. CDR3 in amino acids: CASSLPNRGLDGELFF. CDR3 DNA sequence: TGTGCCAGCAGCTTACCAAACAGGGGGCTAGACGGGGAGCTGTTTTTT.

The CDR3 spells CAWSVRSGNTIYF. The CDR3 region has the DNA TGTGCCTGGAGTGTGCGATCTGGAAACACCATATATTTT. This chain uses TRBV30 with TRBJ1-3; D not certain. The length of the CDR3 is 13 residues. The V gene lost 0 bases and the J gene lost 1 base, with 4 bases spanning the gap. The V gene's germline CDR1 is GTSNPN and CDR2 SVGIG (reference sequence).

The V and J genes are TRBV7-8 and TRBJ1-4, with TRBD1 as a possible D gene (5 bases). The CDR3 covers 14 residues. V was shortened by 7 bases and J by 6 bases, with 15 bases between the two germline ends. Germline assignment: CDR1 SGHVS and CDR2 FQNEAQ. The CDR3 loop reads CASTRGGPDEKLFF. For the CDR3, the DNA is TGTGCCAGCACCCGGGGCGGGCCGGATGAAAAACTGTTTTTT. The full variable domain, rest sourced from reference TRBV7-8 and TRBJ1-4, is GAGVSQSPRYKVAKRGQDVALRCDPISGHVSLFWYQQALGQGPEFLTYFQNEAQLDKSGLPSDRFFAERPEGSVSTLKIQRTQQEDSAVYLCASTRGGPDEKLFFGSGTQLSVL.